The present TCR beta chain was sequenced within a study of blood T cells in healthy people across ages. The V end was cut by 0 bases, the J end by 9 bases, with 18 bases between. This CDR3 comprises 16 residues. Germline V gene data show CDR1 as MGHRA and CDR2 as YSYEKL. Using a J-beta primer mix together with a sample-barcoded 5' primer, a second PCR was run for roughly 6 to 12 cycles. In TCRdb, the 5' RACE reads were re-called with MiXCR into one record per CDR3 protein. This repertoire shows under 2 million distinct CDR3 sequences, about 32% found once; its top ten account for 10% to 12%. The genes are TRBV4-1 and TRBJ1-5; D is perhaps TRBD1 (5 bases). The clonotype comes from a woman in her 30s in good health. Material for sequencing was blood. The CDR3 here is CASSQDEWAAGRPQHF. The CDR3 DNA follows: TGCGCCAGCAGCCAAGATGAGTGGGCCGCAGGGAGGCCCCAGCATTTT.